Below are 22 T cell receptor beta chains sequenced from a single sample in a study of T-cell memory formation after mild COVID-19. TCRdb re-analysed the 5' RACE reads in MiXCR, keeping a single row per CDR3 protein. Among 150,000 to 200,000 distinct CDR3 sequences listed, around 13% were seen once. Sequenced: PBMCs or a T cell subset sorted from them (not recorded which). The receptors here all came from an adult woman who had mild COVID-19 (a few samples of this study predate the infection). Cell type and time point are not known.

CDR3 coding DNA: TGTGCCAGCAGTACCGGACCGGACTATGGCTACACCTTC. It encodes CASSTGPDYGYTF. The chain combines TRBV27 with TRBJ1-2, with D hard to call. Germline lookup yields CDR1 MNHEY and CDR2 SMNVEV (reference sequence). Trimming removed 5 bases at V and 3 bases at J, with 10 bases between. The CDR3 is made up of 13 amino acids.

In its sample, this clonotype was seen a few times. CDR3 sequence (DNA): TGTGCCAGCAGCCCCACCGGGGTGCCCTACGAGCAGTACTTC. Protein sequence: CASSPTGVPYEQYF. The V call is TRBV9, the J call TRBJ2-7; D is possibly TRBD2 (5 bases). This CDR3 spans 14 amino acids. Germline CDR1 is SGDLS and CDR2 is YYNGEE. V lost 4 bases and J 2 bases, leaving 13 bases between the germline ends.

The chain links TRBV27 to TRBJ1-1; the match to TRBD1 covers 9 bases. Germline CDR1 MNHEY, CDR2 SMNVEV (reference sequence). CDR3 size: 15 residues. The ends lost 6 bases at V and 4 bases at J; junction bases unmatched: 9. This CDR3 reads CASRPTGQGGTEAFF. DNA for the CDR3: TGTGCCAGCAGACCTACGGGACAGGGTGGCACTGAAGCTTTCTTT.

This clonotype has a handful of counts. CDR3 sequence: CSARDAGGPPDTQYF. CDR3 nucleotide sequence: TGCAGTGCTAGAGACGCGGGGGGGCCTCCAGATACGCAGTATTTT. The rearrangement uses TRBV20-1 and TRBJ2-3, with 9 positions matching TRBD2. This CDR3 is 15 amino acids long. The germline V gene has CDR1 DFQATT and CDR2 SNEGSKA (reference sequence). Trimming took 0 bases from V and 4 from J; bases not matched to a gene: 5.

The CDR3 bases are TGTGCCAGCAGCCAAGAAGGGACAGGTCCGTACGAGCAGTACTTC. The encoded protein is CASSQEGTGPYEQYF. The chain employs TRBV3-1 and TRBJ2-7; 8 bases fit TRBD1. V lost 0 bases and J lost 4; bases outside the gene matches: 5. The germline CDR1 and CDR2 sequences are LGHDT and YNNKEL (reference sequence). The CDR3 is made up of 15 amino acids.

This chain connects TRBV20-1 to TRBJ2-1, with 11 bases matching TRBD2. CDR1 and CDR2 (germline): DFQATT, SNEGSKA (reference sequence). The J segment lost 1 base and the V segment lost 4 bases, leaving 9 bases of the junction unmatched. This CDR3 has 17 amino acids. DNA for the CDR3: TGCAGTGCTACCGATAGCGGGAGGGCCCAATCCTACAATGAGCAGTTCTTC. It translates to CSATDSGRAQSYNEQFF.

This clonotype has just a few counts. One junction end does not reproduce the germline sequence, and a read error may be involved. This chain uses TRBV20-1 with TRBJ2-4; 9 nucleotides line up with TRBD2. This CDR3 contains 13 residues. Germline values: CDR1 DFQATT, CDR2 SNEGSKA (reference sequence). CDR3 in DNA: TGCAGTGCGTCGGGACTAGCCCAAAACATTCAGTACTTC. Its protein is CSASGLAQNIQYF.

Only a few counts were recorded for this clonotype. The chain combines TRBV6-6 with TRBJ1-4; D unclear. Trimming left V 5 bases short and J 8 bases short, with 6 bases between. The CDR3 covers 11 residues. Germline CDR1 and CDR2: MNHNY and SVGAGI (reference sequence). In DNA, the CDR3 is TGTGCCAGCAGTGAGGAGGAAAAACTGTTTTTT. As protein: CASSEEEKLFF.

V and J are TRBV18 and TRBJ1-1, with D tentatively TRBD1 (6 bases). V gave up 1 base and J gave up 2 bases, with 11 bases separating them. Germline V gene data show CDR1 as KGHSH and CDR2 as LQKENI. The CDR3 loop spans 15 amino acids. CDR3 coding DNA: TGTGCCAGCTCACCACTTGGACAGCGAAACACTGAAGCTTTCTTT. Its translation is CASSPLGQRNTEAFF.

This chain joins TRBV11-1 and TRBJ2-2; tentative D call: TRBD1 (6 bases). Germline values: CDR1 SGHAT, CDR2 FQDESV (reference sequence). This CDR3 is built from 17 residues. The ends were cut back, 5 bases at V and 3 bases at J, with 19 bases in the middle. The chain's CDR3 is CASSPFSGTPYTGELFF. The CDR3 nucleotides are TGTGCCAGCAGCCCTTTTTCCGGGACACCTTACACCGGGGAGCTGTTTTTT.

CDR3 nucleotides: TGTGCCAGCAGTCCCAAGCGGGACAGGGGGCTCTATGGCTACACCTTC. Its translation is CASSPKRDRGLYGYTF. The chain recombines TRBV12-3 or TRBV12-4 with TRBJ1-2; 12 positions agree with TRBD1. The CDR3 covers 16 residues. The J segment lost 4 bases and the V segment lost 5 bases, leaving 8 bases of the junction unmatched.

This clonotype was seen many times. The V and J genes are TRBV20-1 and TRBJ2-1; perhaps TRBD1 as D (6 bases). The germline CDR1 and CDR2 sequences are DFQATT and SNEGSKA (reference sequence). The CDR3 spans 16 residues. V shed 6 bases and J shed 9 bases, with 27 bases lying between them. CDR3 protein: CSARPLGARPTGEQFF. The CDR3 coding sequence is TGCAGTGCCCGCCCGTTGGGGGCGCGACCTACTGGTGAGCAGTTCTTC.

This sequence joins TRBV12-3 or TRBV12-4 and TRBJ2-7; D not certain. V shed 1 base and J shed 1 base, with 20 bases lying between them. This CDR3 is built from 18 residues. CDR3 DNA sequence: TGTGCCAGCAGTTTAGAGTGGGGTAAGAACAGTCGTTCCTACGAGCAGTACTTC. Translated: CASSLEWGKNSRSYEQYF.

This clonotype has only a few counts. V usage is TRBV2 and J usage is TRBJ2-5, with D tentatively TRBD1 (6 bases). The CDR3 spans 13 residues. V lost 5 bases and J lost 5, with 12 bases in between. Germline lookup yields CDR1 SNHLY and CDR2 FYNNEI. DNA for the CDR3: TGTGCCAGCAGTTGGGGGACAAGGGAGACCCAGTACTTC. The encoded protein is CASSWGTRETQYF.

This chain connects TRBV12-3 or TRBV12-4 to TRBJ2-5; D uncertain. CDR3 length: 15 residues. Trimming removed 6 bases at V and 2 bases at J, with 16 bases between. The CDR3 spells CASSPSPVRQETQYF. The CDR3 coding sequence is TGTGCCAGCAGCCCGAGCCCCGTTAGGCAAGAGACCCAGTACTTC.

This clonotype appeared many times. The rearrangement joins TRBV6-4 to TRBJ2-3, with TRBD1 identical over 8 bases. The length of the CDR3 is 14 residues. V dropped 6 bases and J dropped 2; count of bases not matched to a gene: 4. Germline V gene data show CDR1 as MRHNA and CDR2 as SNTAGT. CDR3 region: CASSPTGATDTQYF. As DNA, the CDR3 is TGTGCCAGCAGCCCGACAGGGGCCACAGATACGCAGTATTTT.

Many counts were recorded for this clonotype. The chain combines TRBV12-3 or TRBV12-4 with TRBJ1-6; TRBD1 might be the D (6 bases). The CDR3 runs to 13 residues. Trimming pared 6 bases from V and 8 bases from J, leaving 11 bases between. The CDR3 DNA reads TGTGCCAGCAGCCCCAGGGGTGATTCACCCCTCCACTTT. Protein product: CASSPRGDSPLHF.

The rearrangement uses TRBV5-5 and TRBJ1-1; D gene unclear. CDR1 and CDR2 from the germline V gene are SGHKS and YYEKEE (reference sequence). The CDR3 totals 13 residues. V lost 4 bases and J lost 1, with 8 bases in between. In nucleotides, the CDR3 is TGTGCCAGCAGCCCTTCAGAGAACACTGAAGCTTTCTTT. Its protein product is CASSPSENTEAFF.

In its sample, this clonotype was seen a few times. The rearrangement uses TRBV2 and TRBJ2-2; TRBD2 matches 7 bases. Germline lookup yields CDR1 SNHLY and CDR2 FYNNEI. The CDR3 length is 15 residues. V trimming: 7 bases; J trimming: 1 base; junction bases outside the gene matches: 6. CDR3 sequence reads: CASTEREWNTGELFF. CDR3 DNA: TGTGCCAGCACCGAGCGGGAATGGAACACCGGGGAGCTGTTTTTT. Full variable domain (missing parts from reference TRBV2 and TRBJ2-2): EPEVTQTPSHQVTQMGQEVILRCVPISNHLYFYWYRQILGQKVEFLVSFYNNEISEKSEIFDDQFSVERPDGSNFTLKIRSTKLEDSAMYFCASTEREWNTGELFFGEGSRLTVL.

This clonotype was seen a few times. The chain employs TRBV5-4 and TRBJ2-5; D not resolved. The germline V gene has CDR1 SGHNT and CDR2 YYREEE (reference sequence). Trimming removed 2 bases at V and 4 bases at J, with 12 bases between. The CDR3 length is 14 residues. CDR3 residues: CASSFGHRPETQYF. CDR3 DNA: TGTGCCAGCAGCTTTGGCCACCGACCAGAGACCCAGTACTTC.

In DNA, the CDR3 is TGTGCCAGCAGCCCAGGGGCGGGGGGGCCCTACAATGAGCAGTTCTTC. Protein product: CASSPGAGGPYNEQFF. The V call is TRBV3-1, the J call TRBJ2-1; 9 bases agree with TRBD2. J lost 2 bases, V lost 4 bases, and 6 bases had no gene match. Germline values: CDR1 LGHDT, CDR2 YNNKEL (reference sequence). This CDR3 comprises 16 residues.

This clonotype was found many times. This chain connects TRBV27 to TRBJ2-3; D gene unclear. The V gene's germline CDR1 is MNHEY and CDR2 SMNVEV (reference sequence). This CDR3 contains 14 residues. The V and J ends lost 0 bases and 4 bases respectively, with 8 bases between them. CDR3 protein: CASSLSIPPDTQYF. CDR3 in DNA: TGTGCCAGCAGTTTATCGATACCCCCAGATACGCAGTATTTT.